This T cell receptor (beta chain) comes out of a study of shared T cell receptors in the human thymus. Method: immunoSEQ multiplex PCR; TCRdb's copy keeps in-frame clones and lacks some. The sample yields roughly 660,000 clones, 88% seen once. Germline-derived CDR1 and CDR2 are MNHEY and SMNVEV (reference sequence). Trimming at V came to 2 bases and at J to 2 bases, leaving 7 bases not matched to a gene. CDR3 size: 19 residues. This sample also appeared in a second study, on human thymus T cells.

This TCR derives from a boy younger than two with a congenital heart defect. The V and J genes are TRBV27 and TRBJ2-1, with 15 bases identical to TRBD2. Source material: thymocytes. The CDR3 reads CASSLNEGLAGGTYNEQFF. DNA for the CDR3: TGTGCCAGCAGTTTAAATGAGGGACTAGCGGGAGGCACCTACAATGAGCAGTTCTTC.